This T cell receptor beta chain was retrieved from a study of T cells in localized non-small cell lung cancer. Findings and limits, study-wide: Longer overall survival was linked to higher blood T cell density. Uninvolved adjacent lung showed the highest T cell clonality, exceeding tumor. The study sequenced only one region of the tumor. As a result, intratumor heterogeneity could not be excluded and remains possible. Detection in adjacent lung was observed for a median about 56 of the top 100 tumor clones.

Repertoires were generated with immunoSEQ multiplex PCR, while TCRdb's copy carries only in-frame clones and drops some. The sample lists 30,000 to 40,000 clones, 85% to 90% occurring once. With regard to this clone: Its target is unknown.

The V end lost 3 bases, the J end lost 1 base, and 9 bases lay between the germline ends. The CDR3 totals 14 residues. The sequences come from peripheral blood, collected before any cancer treatment. This TCR was sampled from a man aged 35-69 years with stage I lung adenocarcinoma. The rearrangement joins TRBV23-1 to TRBJ2-5; D is ambiguous. TRBV23-1 is filed as an ORF, its function uncertain. The CDR3 reads CASSHHTLQETQYF. The CDR3 DNA reads as TGCGCCAGCAGTCACCACACACTCCAAGAGACCCAGTACTTC.